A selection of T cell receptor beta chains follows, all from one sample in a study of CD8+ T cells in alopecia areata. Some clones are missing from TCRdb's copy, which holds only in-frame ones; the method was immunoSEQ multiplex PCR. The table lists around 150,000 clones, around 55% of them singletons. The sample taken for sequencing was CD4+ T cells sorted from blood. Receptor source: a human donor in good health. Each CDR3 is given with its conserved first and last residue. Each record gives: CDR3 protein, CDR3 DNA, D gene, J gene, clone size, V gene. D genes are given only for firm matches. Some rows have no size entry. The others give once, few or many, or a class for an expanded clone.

CASSWSSVGKNIQYF TGTGCCAGCAGTTGGTCTAGCGTTGGGAAAAACATTCAGTACTTC - TRBJ2-4 once TRBV28
CSVQTGANQPQHF TGCAGCGTTCAAACAGGGGCCAATCAGCCCCAGCATTTT TRBD1 TRBJ1-5 - TRBV29-1
CASSPGQGVEKLFF TGTGCCAGCTCACCGGGACAGGGAGTTGAAAAACTGTTTTTT TRBD1 TRBJ1-4 - TRBV18
CASSLDSSNQPQHF TGCGCCAGCAGCTTGGACAGCTCCAATCAGCCCCAGCATTTT - TRBJ1-5 - TRBV5-1
CAISGGWADEQFF TGTGCCATCAGTGGAGGGTGGGCCGATGAGCAGTTCTTC - TRBJ2-1 few TRBV10-3
CAIRGQEQETQYF TGTGCCATCAGAGGACAGGAGCAAGAGACCCAGTACTTC TRBD1 TRBJ2-5 once TRBV10-3
CSGGLAGNNEQFF TGCAGCGGGGGACTAGCGGGTAACAATGAGCAGTTCTTC TRBD2 TRBJ2-1 - TRBV29-1
CASGVLAGSYEQYF TGCGCTTCCGGGGTGCTAGCGGGGTCCTACGAGCAGTACTTC TRBD2 TRBJ2-7 few TRBV10-2
CASSTQGPNNNIQYF TGTGCCAGCTCTACCCAGGGTCCCAATAATAACATTCAGTACTTC - TRBJ2-4 few TRBV18
CASSLVASGRGDTQYF TGTGCCAGCAGCTTAGTCGCTAGCGGGAGAGGAGATACGCAGTATTTT TRBD2 TRBJ2-3 - TRBV11-2
CASSLLGPDTQYF TGTGCCAGCAGCTTGTTGGGGCCAGATACGCAGTATTTT - TRBJ2-3 - TRBV5-4
CASSLVGRADEKLFF TGTGCCAGCAGCTTAGTAGGCAGGGCCGATGAAAAACTGTTTTTT - TRBJ1-4 few TRBV7-2
CASSTRGNTEAFF TGTGCCAGCAGTACGAGAGGGAACACTGAAGCTTTCTTT - TRBJ1-1 once TRBV6-5
CSVLGAGKGGYTF TGCAGCGTGCTCGGGGCGGGGAAGGGTGGCTACACCTTC - TRBJ1-2 - TRBV29-1
CASSLNRGQGMQYF TGTGCCAGCAGCTTAAACAGGGGACAGGGGATGCAGTACTTC TRBD1 TRBJ2-5 - TRBV7-3
CAWSVGGGQPQHF TGTGCCTGGAGTGTAGGAGGCGGCCAGCCCCAGCATTTT - TRBJ1-5 - TRBV30
CASSHRTSGSSREQYF TGTGCCAGTAGTCATCGGACTAGCGGGAGCTCTCGCGAGCAGTACTTC TRBD2 TRBJ2-7 few TRBV19
CASREAGVNVLTF TGCGCCAGCAGGGAGGCAGGAGTCAACGTCCTGACTTTC - TRBJ2-6 few TRBV5-1
CASSLGETQYF TGTGCCAGCAGCTTAGGAGAGACCCAGTACTTC - TRBJ2-5 - TRBV11-2
CSVPRPSGLNTGELFF TGCAGCGTTCCCAGACCGAGCGGACTGAACACCGGGGAGCTGTTTTTT - TRBJ2-2 - TRBV29-1
CSVVPGASQETQYF TGCAGCGTGGTTCCGGGGGCCAGCCAAGAGACCCAGTACTTC - TRBJ2-5 - TRBV29-1
CASRGSATGELFF TGTGCCAGTAGAGGTAGCGCCACCGGGGAGCTGTTTTTT - TRBJ2-2 few TRBV19
CASMLDRSNANYGYTF TGTGCCAGCATGCTAGACAGGTCAAATGCTAACTATGGCTACACCTTC - TRBJ1-2 - TRBV28
CASSRSGSNTGELFF TGTGCCAGCAGTCGGAGCGGTTCGAACACCGGGGAGCTGTTTTTT - TRBJ2-2 - TRBV2
CSVKQGRDTEAFF TGCAGCGTGAAGCAAGGGCGAGATACTGAAGCTTTCTTT - TRBJ1-1 - TRBV29-1
CASSEGRGLETQYF TGTGCCAGCAGTGAAGGTCGGGGGCTGGAGACCCAGTACTTC - TRBJ2-5 few TRBV6-1
CASRLLPGQGGEQYF TGTGCCAGCAGGCTACTCCCGGGACAGGGGGGTGAGCAGTACTTC TRBD1 TRBJ2-7 - TRBV2
CASSRRTSGATDTQYF TGTGCCAGCAGTCGTCGGACTAGCGGGGCTACAGATACGCAGTATTTT TRBD2 TRBJ2-3 few TRBV2
CASPRMNTEAFF TGTGCCAGCCCGAGAATGAACACTGAAGCTTTCTTT - TRBJ1-1 - TRBV6-6
CASSRQRRPGVQYF TGTGCCAGCAGCCGACAGCGCCGCCCGGGGGTCCAGTACTTC - TRBJ2-5 once TRBV6-6
CASSLEGRSTDTQYF TGCGCCAGCAGCTTGGAGGGTAGGAGCACAGATACGCAGTATTTT - TRBJ2-3 - TRBV5-1
CASRGSRVKGGEKLFF TGTGCCAGCAGAGGATCCAGGGTGAAGGGTGGTGAAAAACTGTTTTTT - TRBJ1-4 few TRBV7-9
CAWTTGYTEQFF TGTGCCTGGACAACAGGCTACACAGAGCAGTTCTTC - TRBJ2-1 - TRBV30
CASSLSSGGGNYGYTF TGCGCCAGCAGCTTGTCGTCCGGCGGAGGGAACTATGGCTACACCTTC - TRBJ1-2 - TRBV5-1
CATTASPGELFF TGTGCCACCACTGCCAGTCCCGGGGAGCTGTTTTTT - TRBJ2-2 - TRBV15
CASSQDPLAGMRNEQFF TGCGCCAGCAGCCAAGATCCCCTAGCGGGAATGAGGAATGAGCAGTTCTTC TRBD2 TRBJ2-1 - TRBV4-1
CASRDTADGEQYF TGCGCCAGCAGGGACACGGCGGACGGCGAGCAGTACTTC - TRBJ2-7 - TRBV5-1
CASSPPSGGGAYGYTF TGTGCCAGCAGCCCCCCGAGCGGGGGTGGCGCCTATGGCTACACCTTC - TRBJ1-2 once TRBV5-6
CSQRDFSYNEQFF TGCAGCCAGCGGGACTTCTCCTACAATGAGCAGTTCTTC TRBD2 TRBJ2-1 - TRBV29-1
CASSLWGALQPQHF TGTGCCAGCAGTTTATGGGGGGCGTTACAGCCCCAGCATTTT - TRBJ1-5 once TRBV28
CATTLAARNYGYTF TGTGCCACTACCCTAGCCGCCCGGAACTATGGCTACACCTTC - TRBJ1-2 - TRBV11-2
CASSQDSGGGSYEQYF TGTGCCAGCAGCCAAGATTCCGGCGGCGGTTCCTACGAGCAGTACTTC - TRBJ2-7 - TRBV4-2
CSVVLRKNTGELFF TGCAGCGTTGTATTGCGGAAGAACACCGGGGAGCTGTTTTTT - TRBJ2-2 - TRBV29-1
CASSTRVRNEQFF TGTGCCAGCAGCACCAGGGTACGGAATGAGCAGTTCTTC - TRBJ2-1 - TRBV13
CSARDAGPDIQYF TGCAGTGCCAGGGATGCGGGGCCAGACATTCAGTACTTC - TRBJ2-4 - TRBV29-1
CSGVQGLKGYTF TGCAGCGGTGTGCAGGGGCTGAAGGGCTACACCTTC - TRBJ1-2 few TRBV29-1
CASSPLPAAGELFF TGTGCCAGCTCACCACTCCCAGCGGCCGGGGAGCTGTTTTTT - TRBJ2-2 few TRBV18
CASSYSTTGYNEQFF TGTGCCAGCAGTTACTCGACCACAGGGTACAATGAGCAGTTCTTC - TRBJ2-1 once TRBV6-5